The clone carrying this T cell receptor (beta chain) was recorded at least ten times. The antigen remains unidentified. A library prepared for alpha chains yielded this beta chain as an off-target read; its size is of little meaning. These data originate in a study of spatial heterogeneity in lung cancer. Overall study context: A module score for T cells, taken from matched bulk RNA-seq, correlated strongly with TCR transcript counts in tumor regions. Each unique TCR and UMI combination was seen more than ten times on average in raw reads. Broader study findings: In tumors, expanded intratumoral alpha and beta TCR counts tracked mutation counts.

TCRdb ran MiXCR on the 5' RACE reads and lists one entry per CDR3 protein. The table includes 4,000 to 5,000 distinct CDR3 sequences, 9.5% to 15% detected once. Stated time point: sample taken at primary tumor resection. Samples came from roughly 75 TRACERx patients with untreated early-stage lung cancer. This CDR3 has 12 amino acids. V was cut by 3 bases and J by 6 bases, with 6 bases left in between. Germline CDR1 and CDR2: MDHEN and SYDVKM. The chain employs TRBV28 and TRBJ2-1; D gene uncertain. The source of this sequence is a male donor with early-stage non-small cell lung cancer. Specimen: lung tumor tissue, collected at surgery. CDR3 amino acids: CASSFQRNEQFF. In nucleotides, the CDR3 is TGTGCCAGCAGTTTTCAGCGCAATGAGCAGTTCTTC.